This T cell receptor (beta chain) emerged from a study of early T cells in non-severe SARS-CoV-2 infection. Study summary: Bulk RNA taken from unsorted whole blood was sequenced, leaving chains unpaired. Study results and limitations: There was a bias toward anti-spike CD8 responses in VDJdb matching, which missed private and CD4 specificities.

This clonotype was recorded many times. The antigen remains unidentified. Unique molecular identifier tags were affixed to discrete cDNA molecules. TCRdb ran MiXCR on the 5' RACE reads and lists one entry per CDR3 protein. Of 53,000 or so distinct CDR3 sequences in the sample, roughly 12% were seen once. CDR1 and CDR2 from the germline V gene are SEHNR and FQNEAQ (reference sequence). The CDR3 has 12 amino acids. V was pared by 2 bases and J by 8 bases, with 4 bases between. V usage is TRBV7-9 and J usage is TRBJ1-6; D is unresolved. The TCR originated in an adult who was a healthcare worker with PCR-confirmed SARS-CoV-2 infection or an uninfected control (not recorded which). Sequencing used whole blood, obtained at baseline. The CDR3 coding sequence is TGTGCCAGCAGCTTAAGTGATTCACCCCTCCACTTT. Encoded protein: CASSLSDSPLHF.